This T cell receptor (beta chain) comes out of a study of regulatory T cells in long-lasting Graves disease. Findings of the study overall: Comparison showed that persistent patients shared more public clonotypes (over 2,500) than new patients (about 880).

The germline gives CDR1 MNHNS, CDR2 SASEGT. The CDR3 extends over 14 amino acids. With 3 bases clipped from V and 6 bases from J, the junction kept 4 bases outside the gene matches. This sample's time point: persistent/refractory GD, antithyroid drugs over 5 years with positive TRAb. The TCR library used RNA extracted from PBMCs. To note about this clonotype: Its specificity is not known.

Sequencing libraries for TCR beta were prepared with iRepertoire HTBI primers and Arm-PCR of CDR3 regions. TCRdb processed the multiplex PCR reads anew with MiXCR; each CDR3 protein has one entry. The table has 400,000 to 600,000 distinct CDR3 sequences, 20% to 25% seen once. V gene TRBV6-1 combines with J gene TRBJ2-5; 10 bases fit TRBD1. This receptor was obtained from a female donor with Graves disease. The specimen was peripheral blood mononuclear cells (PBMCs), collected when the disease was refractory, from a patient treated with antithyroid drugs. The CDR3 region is CASSEGQGIQTQYF. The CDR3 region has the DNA TGTGCCAGCAGTGAGGGACAGGGGATTCAGACCCAGTACTTC.